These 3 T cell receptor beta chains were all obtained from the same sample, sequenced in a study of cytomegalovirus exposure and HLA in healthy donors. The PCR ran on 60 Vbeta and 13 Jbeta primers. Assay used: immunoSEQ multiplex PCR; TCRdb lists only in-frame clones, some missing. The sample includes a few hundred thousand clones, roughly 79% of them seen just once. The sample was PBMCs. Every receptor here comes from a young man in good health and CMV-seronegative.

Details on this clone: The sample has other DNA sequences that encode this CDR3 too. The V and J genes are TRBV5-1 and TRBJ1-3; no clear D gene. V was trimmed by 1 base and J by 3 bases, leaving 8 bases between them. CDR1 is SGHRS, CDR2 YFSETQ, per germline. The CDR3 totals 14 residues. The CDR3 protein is CASSLSGSGNTIYF. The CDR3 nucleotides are TGCGCCAGCAGCTTGTCGGGAAGTGGAAACACCATATATTTT.

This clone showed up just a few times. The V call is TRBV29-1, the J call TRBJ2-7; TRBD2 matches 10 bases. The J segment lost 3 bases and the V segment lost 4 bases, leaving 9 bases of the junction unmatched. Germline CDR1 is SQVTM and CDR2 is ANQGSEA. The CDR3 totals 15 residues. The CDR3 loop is CSVGGTSDPIYEQYF. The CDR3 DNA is TGCAGCGTTGGTGGGACTAGCGATCCGATCTACGAGCAGTACTTC.

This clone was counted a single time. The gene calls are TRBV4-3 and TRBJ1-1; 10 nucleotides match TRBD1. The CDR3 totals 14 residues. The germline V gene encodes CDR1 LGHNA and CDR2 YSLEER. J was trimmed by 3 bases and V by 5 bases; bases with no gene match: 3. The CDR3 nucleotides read TGCGCCAGCAGCACAGGACAGGGGGACACTGAAGCTTTCTTT. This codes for CASSTGQGDTEAFF.